These 16 T cell receptor beta chains came from one sample sequenced in a study of T cells after yellow fever vaccination (dated 2019 in TCRdb). This sample's treatment or condition label indicates: live attenuated yellow fever vaccine strain. The library came from 5' RACE. Sequencing took place on an Illumina HiSeq 2500. The raw public reads went through TCRdb reprocessing: fastp at Q25, MiXCR clone calling, in-frame beta chains kept. For every CDR3 protein sequence, its rows merge into one entry that carries the most common genes and DNA. Recorded for this sample are around 600,000 distinct CDR3 sequences; more than 9% of them occurred a single time. The ten largest make up just under 15% of the sample. This specimen consisted of PBMCs, obtained on the day of the yellow fever booster vaccination. The origin of the receptors is a young man who received the YFV17D yellow fever vaccine.

This clonotype has a handful of counts. This rearrangement joins TRBV12-3 or TRBV12-4 to TRBJ2-1; the D gene is possibly TRBD1 (6 bases). This CDR3 spans 14 amino acids. Trimming cost V 1 base and J 16 bases, with 20 bases left between them. CDR3 in DNA: TGTGCCAGCAGTTTAGGGGCAACAGGGAAGGGGATCTTCTTC. This sequence encodes CASSLGATGKGIFF.

The rearrangement links TRBV20-1 to TRBJ2-7, with TRBD1 identical over 7 bases. Germline V gene data show CDR1 as DFQATT and CDR2 as SNEGSKA (reference sequence). V gave up 3 bases and J gave up 5 bases; unmatched junction bases: 10. The CDR3 is 14 amino acids. The CDR3 coding sequence is TGCAGTGCTAGGTCCGGGACAGTTGGCGACGAGCAGTACTTC. Its translation: CSARSGTVGDEQYF.

This CDR3 reads CASSPITGRGDNEQFF. Written as DNA, the CDR3 is TGTGCCAGCAGCCCTATTACCGGGAGGGGGGACAATGAGCAGTTCTTC. V gene TRBV5-4 combines with J gene TRBJ2-1, with 8 bases aligning to TRBD2. The CDR3 length is 16 residues. V gave up 4 bases and J gave up 5 bases; unmatched junction bases: 11. Looked up from germline, CDR1 is SGHNT and CDR2 is YYREEE (reference sequence).

The chain is built from TRBV6-1 and TRBJ1-5; D is uncertain. The CDR3 consists of 16 residues. The germline V gene has CDR1 MNHNS and CDR2 SASEGT. V lost 6 bases and J lost 4, with 19 bases in between. For the CDR3, the DNA is TGTGCCAGCAGGCCTTCCAGCCTTGCGGGTAATCAGCCCCAGCATTTT. Translating it yields CASRPSSLAGNQPQHF.

As for this clonotype: A junction end diverges from the germline sequence, so it may reflect a read error. The genes are TRBV5-5 and TRBJ2-1, with unresolved D. CDR3 length equals 17 residues. Germline V gives CDR1 SGHKS, CDR2 YYEKEE (reference sequence). CDR3 protein: CACSLSQLTTETNEQFF. The DNA of the CDR3 is TGTGCCTGCAGCTTGTCCCAACTAACGACCGAGACCAATGAGCAGTTCTTC. Variable domain in full (rest from reference TRBV5-5 and TRBJ2-1): DAGVTQSPTHLIKTRGQQVTLRCSPISGHKSVSWYQQVLGQGPQFIFQYYEKEERGRGNFPDRFSARQFPNYSSELNVNALLLGDSALYLCACSLSQLTTETNEQFFGPGTRLTVL.

Only a few counts were recorded for this clonotype. This sequence joins TRBV19 and TRBJ1-1; 7 nucleotides align to TRBD1. V was pared by 6 bases and J by 4 bases, with 8 bases of the junction left unmatched. The V gene's germline CDR1 is LNHDA and CDR2 SQIVND (reference sequence). The length of the CDR3 is 14 residues. The DNA of the CDR3 is TGTGCCAGTAGCTTACAGGGGTTGGGCACTGAAGCTTTCTTT. This translates into CASSLQGLGTEAFF.

The chain has TRBV25-1 and TRBJ2-3, with no clear D. Germline V gene lookup returns CDR1 MGHDK and CDR2 SYGVNS. Between the trimmed V and J ends, which lost 1 base and 1 base, there was a span of 6 bases. This CDR3 is 14 amino acids long. The CDR3 spells CASSESRGTDTQYF. CDR3 nucleotides: TGTGCCAGCAGTGAATCCCGGGGCACAGATACGCAGTATTTT. Combining the CDR3 with reference TRBV25-1 and TRBJ2-3 gives the whole variable domain EADIYQTPRYLVIGTGKKITLECSQTMGHDKMYWYQQDPGMELHLIHYSYGVNSTEKGDLSSESTVSRIRTEHFPLTLESARPSHTSQYLCASSESRGTDTQYFGPGTRLTVL.

V usage is TRBV28 and J usage is TRBJ2-1, with D perhaps matching TRBD1 or TRBD2 (5 bases each). Trimming took off 8 bases at V and 3 bases at J, with 11 bases between the two ends. The CDR3 spans 13 residues. The V gene's germline CDR1 is MDHEN and CDR2 SYDVKM. The CDR3 nucleotides are TGTGCCAGCGCCGGGACCTTCTACAATGAGCAGTTCTTC. Amino acids: CASAGTFYNEQFF.

This clonotype was observed a handful of times. This sequence joins TRBV29-1 and TRBJ2-7; TRBD2 agrees at 10 bases. The CDR3 is made up of 14 amino acids. In germline, CDR1 is SQVTM, CDR2 ANQGSEA. Losses at the gene ends were 7 bases for V and 3 bases for J; bases not matched to a gene: 9. The DNA of the CDR3 is TGCAGCGCAAAGCGGGAGGGCGTTAGCTACGAGCAGTACTTC. It translates to CSAKREGVSYEQYF.

There are a few counts of this clonotype. The V and J genes are TRBV5-1 and TRBJ2-2, with 7 bases fitting TRBD1. The CDR3 contains 14 residues. Unmatched junction bases numbered 3, after V lost 4 bases and J lost 3 bases. The germline gives CDR1 SGHRS, CDR2 YFSETQ. The CDR3 loop reads CASSEGAHTGELFF. CDR3 DNA: TGCGCCAGCAGCGAGGGGGCGCACACCGGGGAGCTGTTTTTT.

This clonotype came up a few times. This chain uses TRBV10-3 with TRBJ2-2, with D perhaps TRBD2 (5 bases). CDR3 length equals 16 residues. The V end lost 1 base, the J end lost 3 bases, and 12 bases lay between the germline ends. Germline V CDR1 and CDR2: ENHRY, SYGVKD. DNA for the CDR3: TGTGCCATCAGTGAGTTCCGTTCCGGGGACACCGGGGAGCTGTTTTTT. Translating it yields CAISEFRSGDTGELFF.

The rearrangement links TRBV5-4 to TRBJ2-4; the match to TRBD1 covers 10 bases. The ends lost 0 bases at V and 8 bases at J; junction bases unmatched: 5. The CDR3 is 15 amino acids. Germline CDR1 and CDR2: SGHNT and YYREEE (reference sequence). CDR3: CASSLGQGAIYIQYF. The CDR3 bases are TGTGCCAGCAGCTTGGGACAGGGGGCAATTTACATTCAGTACTTC.

In this sample, this clonotype turned up a few times. CDR3 loop: CASSWKRDTAGYF. In nucleotides, the CDR3 is TGTGCCAGCAGCTGGAAAAGGGACACCGCTGGATACTTC. The chain joins TRBV7-2 to TRBJ2-7; D perhaps matches TRBD1 (6 bases). The CDR3 runs to 13 residues. Trimming stripped 4 bases from V and 13 bases from J, with 20 bases between. Germline V lookup: CDR1 SGHTA, CDR2 FQGNSA.

This clonotype has just a few counts. The chain is built from TRBV29-1 and TRBJ2-1; D may be TRBD2 (5 bases). The CDR3 extends over 13 amino acids. CDR1 SQVTM and CDR2 ANQGSEA come from the germline V gene. V was trimmed by 5 bases and J by 3 bases, leaving 11 bases between them. CDR3 nucleotide sequence: TGCAGCGTTTTTAGCGAGAACTACAATGAGCAGTTCTTC. This codes for CSVFSENYNEQFF.

This clonotype came up a few times. This rearrangement joins TRBV19 to TRBJ2-1, with 7 nucleotides matching TRBD2. The CDR3 has 13 residues. V shed 1 base and J 8 bases; nucleotides not matched to a gene: 2. The germline V gene has CDR1 LNHDA and CDR2 SQIVND (reference sequence). The CDR3 bases are TGTGCCAGTAGTATAGCGGGAGGCGATGAGCAGTTCTTC. Protein product: CASSIAGGDEQFF.

The chain combines TRBV7-2 with TRBJ2-3; 9 bases agree with TRBD2. The germline gives CDR1 SGHTA, CDR2 FQGNSA. The ends lost 2 bases at V and 1 base at J; junction bases unmatched: 4. This CDR3 has 16 residues. CDR3 coding DNA: TGTGCCAGCAGCTTACAGATAGCGGGGGGCACAGATACGCAGTATTTT. The encoded protein is CASSLQIAGGTDTQYF.